A selection of T cell receptor beta chains follows, all from one sample in a study of early stage breast cancer tumors. Clones were read by immunoSEQ multiplex PCR, and TCRdb kept only the in-frame ones, dropping some. The data hold some 28,000 clones, with approximately 54% observed a single time. Sample: breast tumor tissue. The origin of the receptors is a person between 50 and 60 years old with breast cancer. Both conserved end residues are part of each CDR3. A D gene is named only where the DNA matches it firmly. Clone size is given for some rows only: seen once, a few or many times, or a class if the clone is expanded.

CDR3 protein: CGTVEQTEAFF
CDR3 DNA: TGCGGGACAGTCGAACAAACTGAAGCTTTCTTT
clone size: -
J gene: TRBJ1-1
V gene: TRBV20-1
D gene: TRBD1

CDR3 protein: CASRGTVPYEQYF
CDR3 DNA: TGTGCCAGCAGAGGGACAGTTCCCTACGAGCAGTACTTC
clone size: few
J gene: TRBJ2-7
V gene: TRBV6-5
D gene: TRBD1

CDR3 protein: CASSPPSLVRGLDGYTF
CDR3 DNA: TGTGCCAGCTCACCACCCTCTTTGGTCAGGGGGCTTGATGGCTACACCTTC
clone size: -
J gene: TRBJ1-2
V gene: TRBV18
D gene: TRBD1

CDR3 protein: CASSLAGYYNEQFF
CDR3 DNA: TGTGCCAGCAGTCTAGCGGGATATTACAATGAGCAGTTCTTC
clone size: -
J gene: TRBJ2-1
V gene: TRBV25-1
D gene: TRBD2

CDR3 protein: CAINRGNTEAFF
CDR3 DNA: TGTGCCATCAACAGGGGGAACACTGAAGCTTTCTTT
clone size: few
J gene: TRBJ1-1
V gene: TRBV10-3
D gene: TRBD1

CDR3 protein: CASSQTSATVAEAFF
CDR3 DNA: TGCGCCAGCAGCCAGACAAGCGCGACAGTAGCGGAAGCTTTCTTT
clone size: -
J gene: TRBJ1-1
V gene: TRBV4-1
D gene: -

CDR3 protein: CASSKAPLVNYETQYF
CDR3 DNA: TGTGCCAGCAGCAAAGCGCCACTAGTGAATTACGAGACCCAGTACTTC
clone size: -
J gene: TRBJ2-5
V gene: TRBV21-1
D gene: -

CDR3 protein: CASSSGQVYGYTF
CDR3 DNA: TGTGCCAGCAGCTCTGGACAGGTTTATGGCTACACCTTC
clone size: -
J gene: TRBJ1-2
V gene: TRBV5-6
D gene: TRBD1

CDR3 protein: CASSSDSQRTIAKNIQYF
CDR3 DNA: TGTGCCAGCAGCTCAGACAGCCAAAGAACAATAGCCAAAAACATTCAGTACTTC
clone size: -
J gene: TRBJ2-4
V gene: TRBV5-5
D gene: -

CDR3 protein: CASSFGQRTNEKLFF
CDR3 DNA: TGTGCCAGCAGCTTTGGACAGCGCACTAATGAAAAACTGTTTTTT
clone size: few
J gene: TRBJ1-4
V gene: TRBV7-9
D gene: -

CDR3 protein: CASRRLSSEQYF
CDR3 DNA: TGTGCCAGCAGGCGGCTTTCCTCCGAGCAGTACTTC
clone size: -
J gene: TRBJ2-7
V gene: TRBV6-1
D gene: -

CDR3 protein: CASSVAAGGKEETQYF
CDR3 DNA: TGTGCCAGCAGCGTAGCTGCGGGAGGGAAGGAAGAGACCCAGTACTTC
clone size: -
J gene: TRBJ2-5
V gene: TRBV9
D gene: TRBD2

CDR3 protein: CASQSSGLAKQFF
CDR3 DNA: TGTGCCAGCCAATCCTCGGGACTAGCTAAGCAGTTCTTC
clone size: once
J gene: TRBJ2-1
V gene: TRBV6-6
D gene: TRBD2

CDR3 protein: CASSYRQGARNEQFF
CDR3 DNA: TGTGCCAGCAGTTACAGACAGGGAGCGAGAAATGAGCAGTTCTTC
clone size: -
J gene: TRBJ2-1
V gene: TRBV6-5
D gene: TRBD1

CDR3 protein: CASSAGLRNTGELFF
CDR3 DNA: TGTGCCAGCAGCGCGGGACTCCGGAACACCGGGGAGCTGTTTTTT
clone size: few
J gene: TRBJ2-2
V gene: TRBV2
D gene: -

CDR3 protein: CASSSRTGGDGSDDYGYTF
CDR3 DNA: TGTGCCAGCAGTTCCCGGACAGGGGGCGACGGATCTGATGACTATGGCTACACCTTC
clone size: -
J gene: TRBJ1-2
V gene: TRBV28
D gene: TRBD1

CDR3 protein: CASSLGSGRREQFF
CDR3 DNA: TGTGCCAGCAGTTTGGGCAGCGGACGGCGTGAGCAGTTCTTC
clone size: few
J gene: TRBJ2-1
V gene: TRBV6-5
D gene: -

CDR3 protein: CASSPSGSLLDTQYF
CDR3 DNA: TGTGCCAGCAGTCCGAGCGGGAGCTTATTGGATACGCAGTATTTT
clone size: few
J gene: TRBJ2-3
V gene: TRBV5-6
D gene: TRBD2

CDR3 protein: CASSPQDGKIVGYTF
CDR3 DNA: TGTGCCAGCTCACCACAGGACGGGAAGATCGTGGGCTACACCTTC
clone size: few
J gene: TRBJ1-2
V gene: TRBV18
D gene: -

CDR3 protein: CASSTAPYNEQFF
CDR3 DNA: TGCGCCAGCAGTACGGCCCCTTACAATGAGCAGTTCTTC
clone size: -
J gene: TRBJ2-1
V gene: TRBV10-2
D gene: -

CDR3 protein: CASSASGGHSGNTIYF
CDR3 DNA: TGTGCCAGCAGCGCCTCGGGGGGCCACTCTGGAAACACCATATATTTT
clone size: -
J gene: TRBJ1-3
V gene: TRBV9
D gene: -

CDR3 protein: CASSLDTIQETQYF
CDR3 DNA: TGTGCCAGCAGCTTAGACACGATTCAAGAGACCCAGTACTTC
clone size: few
J gene: TRBJ2-5
V gene: TRBV7-9
D gene: -

CDR3 protein: CARSLRKDGFRHEQYF
CDR3 DNA: TGTGCCAGAAGCCTACGGAAGGACGGGTTTCGCCACGAGCAGTACTTC
clone size: few
J gene: TRBJ2-7
V gene: TRBV5-3
D gene: -

CDR3 protein: CSVEEAGLDTQYF
CDR3 DNA: TGCAGCGTTGAAGAGGCAGGGTTGGATACGCAGTATTTT
clone size: few
J gene: TRBJ2-3
V gene: TRBV29-1
D gene: -

CDR3 protein: CASSGLGGGNTEAFF
CDR3 DNA: TGCGCCAGCAGTGGTTTGGGGGGAGGGAACACTGAAGCTTTCTTT
clone size: -
J gene: TRBJ1-1
V gene: TRBV10-2
D gene: -

CDR3 protein: CASSQGGELFF
CDR3 DNA: TGCGCCAGCAGCCAAGGTGGAGAGCTGTTTTTT
clone size: -
J gene: TRBJ2-2
V gene: TRBV4-3
D gene: -

CDR3 protein: CASGLVDTQYF
CDR3 DNA: TGTGCCAGCGGACTAGTGGATACGCAGTATTTT
clone size: few
J gene: TRBJ2-3
V gene: TRBV7-9
D gene: TRBD2

CDR3 protein: CASSQDPLPGNYGYTF
CDR3 DNA: TGCGCCAGCAGCCAAGATCCCCTTCCGGGGAACTATGGCTACACCTTC
clone size: -
J gene: TRBJ1-2
V gene: TRBV4-3
D gene: -

CDR3 protein: CASSTTSSGANVLTF
CDR3 DNA: TGTGCCAGTAGTACAACTTCTTCTGGGGCCAACGTCCTGACTTTC
clone size: -
J gene: TRBJ2-6
V gene: TRBV19
D gene: -

CDR3 protein: CASSLMEGAVETQYF
CDR3 DNA: TGTGCCAGCTCACTGATGGAGGGGGCGGTGGAGACCCAGTACTTC
clone size: few
J gene: TRBJ2-5
V gene: TRBV18
D gene: -

CDR3 protein: CASRPDRALNQPQHF
CDR3 DNA: TGTGCCAGCAGACCCGACAGAGCCCTCAATCAGCCCCAGCATTTT
clone size: -
J gene: TRBJ1-5
V gene: TRBV6-5
D gene: -

CDR3 protein: CASSLAVVGVLYEQYF
CDR3 DNA: TGTGCCAGCAGCTTAGCGGTAGTGGGGGTCCTATACGAGCAGTACTTC
clone size: -
J gene: TRBJ2-7
V gene: TRBV7-8
D gene: -

CDR3 protein: CASSPYQGVDSDTQYF
CDR3 DNA: TGTGCCAGCAGCCCCTACCAGGGGGTTGATTCGGATACGCAGTATTTT
clone size: -
J gene: TRBJ2-3
V gene: TRBV9
D gene: TRBD1

CDR3 protein: CASSVGVGPFSYEQYF
CDR3 DNA: TGTGCCAGCAGCGTCGGAGTCGGACCCTTCTCCTACGAGCAGTACTTC
clone size: -
J gene: TRBJ2-7
V gene: TRBV9
D gene: -

CDR3 protein: CASSEYRGQGETQYF
CDR3 DNA: TGTGCCAGCAGTGAATACAGGGGGCAGGGGGAGACCCAGTACTTC
clone size: medium-sized
J gene: TRBJ2-5
V gene: TRBV6-1
D gene: TRBD1

CDR3 protein: CASSLRSSYNEQFF
CDR3 DNA: TGTGCCAGCAGTTTGCGGAGCTCCTACAATGAGCAGTTCTTC
clone size: -
J gene: TRBJ2-1
V gene: TRBV27
D gene: -

CDR3 protein: CASSFGDHGYTF
CDR3 DNA: TGTGCCAGCAGCTTCGGTGACCATGGCTACACCTTC
clone size: -
J gene: TRBJ1-2
V gene: TRBV7-3
D gene: -

CDR3 protein: CAWSVYNFKNTEAFF
CDR3 DNA: TGTGCCTGGAGCGTGTACAACTTCAAGAACACTGAAGCTTTCTTT
clone size: -
J gene: TRBJ1-1
V gene: TRBV30
D gene: -

CDR3 protein: CASSYSYGYSNQPQHF
CDR3 DNA: TGTGCCAGCAGTTACTCGTATGGATATAGCAATCAGCCCCAGCATTTT
clone size: few
J gene: TRBJ1-5
V gene: TRBV6-5
D gene: -

CDR3 protein: CAWSVDQGTPLHF
CDR3 DNA: TGTGCCTGGAGTGTGGACCAAGGGACACCCCTCCACTTT
clone size: -
J gene: TRBJ1-6
V gene: TRBV30
D gene: -

CDR3 protein: CASSPRPGTIYGYTF
CDR3 DNA: TGCGCCAGCAGCCCGCGTCCCGGGACGATCTATGGCTACACCTTC
clone size: -
J gene: TRBJ1-2
V gene: TRBV5-1
D gene: -

CDR3 protein: CASSSQDSTTTEAFF
CDR3 DNA: TGTGCCAGCAGTTCCCAGGATAGCACGACGACCGAAGCTTTCTTT
clone size: -
J gene: TRBJ1-1
V gene: TRBV5-4
D gene: -